This T cell receptor beta chain was documented in a study of blood T cell repertoires in COVID-19. The CDR3 has 15 residues. CDR1 LGHNA and CDR2 YSLEER come from the germline V gene. Trimming shortened V by 4 bases and J by 2 bases, and 11 bases separated the two germline ends. Authors' processing steps: Nucleated cell counts were estimated from reference gene primer amplification. Measured with immunoSEQ multiplex PCR; TCRdb has only the in-frame clones, and not every one. V, J and clone size were drawn from that table, and D and trimming were deduced from the DNA. The repertoire holds approximately 180,000 clones, with more than 70% as singletons.

The TCR sequence derives from an older person with COVID-19, enrolled during active disease. The chain links TRBV4-3 to TRBJ2-2; D gene unclear. The source material was peripheral blood. CDR3 region: CASSPTRLNTGELFF. Written as DNA, the CDR3 is TGCGCCAGCAGCCCGACACGATTAAACACCGGGGAGCTGTTTTTT.